This T cell receptor (beta chain) was identified in a study of shared clonotypes between healthy human individuals. Findings of the study overall: What naive subsets generally showed was a larger estimated richness than memory subsets showed.

Note on this clone: Its target is unknown.

At the deep level, the assay was run. In replicate PCRs of sorted subsets, about 220 ng DNA, 29,000 or so T cell genomes, was used. Sequencing was performed with immunoSEQ multiplex PCR; in TCRdb, only in-frame clones are kept and a portion is missing. The table shows under 1,900,000 clones, with approximately 98.5% occurring only once. This TCR was sampled from a man aged 25 to 40 in good health. Sequencing was carried out using naive CD4+ T cells sorted from blood. The sample's subset: CD45RA+ positively selected.

The CDR3 region is CASSPGTEQFF. Written as DNA, the CDR3 is TGTGCCAGCAGTCCTGGGACTGAGCAGTTCTTC. V is TRBV27 and J is TRBJ2-1; the D call may be TRBD1 or TRBD2 (5 bases each). Germline CDR1 MNHEY, CDR2 SMNVEV (reference sequence). The V end lost 5 bases, the J end lost 9 bases, and 8 bases lay between the germline ends. The CDR3 is made up of 11 amino acids.